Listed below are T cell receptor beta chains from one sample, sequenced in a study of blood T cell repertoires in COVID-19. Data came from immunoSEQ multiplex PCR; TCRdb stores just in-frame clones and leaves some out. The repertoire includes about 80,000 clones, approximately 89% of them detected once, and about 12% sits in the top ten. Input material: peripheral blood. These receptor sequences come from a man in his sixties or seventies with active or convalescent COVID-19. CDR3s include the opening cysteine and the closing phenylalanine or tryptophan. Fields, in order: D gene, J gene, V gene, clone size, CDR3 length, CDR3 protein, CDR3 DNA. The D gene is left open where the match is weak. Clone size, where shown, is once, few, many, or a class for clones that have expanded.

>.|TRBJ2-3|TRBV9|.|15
CASSVVAQGFDTQYF
TGTGCCAGCAGCGTAGTGGCTCAGGGATTCGATACGCAGTATTTT
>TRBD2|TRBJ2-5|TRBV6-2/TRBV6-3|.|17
CASSYSISKAGDLRSYF
TGTGCCAGCAGTTACTCCATCTCGAAGGCGGGGGACCTCCGTTCGTACTTC
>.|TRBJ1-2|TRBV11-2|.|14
CASSLVGGKSGYTF
TGTGCCAGCAGCTTAGTTGGCGGTAAATCTGGCTACACCTTC
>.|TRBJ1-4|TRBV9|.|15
CASSVRSATNEKLFF
TGTGCCAGCAGCGTAAGGAGTGCAACTAATGAAAAACTGTTTTTT
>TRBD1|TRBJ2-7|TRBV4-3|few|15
CASSQEGTGGREQYF
TGCGCCAGCAGCCAAGAAGGGACAGGGGGTCGCGAGCAGTACTTC
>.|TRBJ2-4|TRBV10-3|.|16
CAISESFPGTPNIQYF
TGTGCCATCAGTGAGTCGTTCCCCGGGACACCAAACATTCAGTACTTC
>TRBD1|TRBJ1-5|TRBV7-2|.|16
CASSPRQGALNQPQHF
TGTGCCAGCAGCCCGCGACAGGGGGCCCTCAATCAGCCCCAGCATTTT
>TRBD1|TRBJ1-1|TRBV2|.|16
CASSGQGALRNTEAFF
TGTGCCAGCAGCGGACAGGGGGCATTGAGGAACACTGAAGCTTTCTTT
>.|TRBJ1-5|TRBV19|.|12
CASRLRDQPQHF
TGTGCCAGTAGGCTGAGAGATCAGCCCCAGCATTTT
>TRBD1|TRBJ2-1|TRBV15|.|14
CATSWDRGGNEQFF
TGTGCCACCTCCTGGGACAGGGGTGGCAATGAGCAGTTCTTC
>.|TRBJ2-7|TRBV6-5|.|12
CASKGETREQYF
TGTGCCAGCAAGGGGGAGACGCGTGAGCAGTACTTC
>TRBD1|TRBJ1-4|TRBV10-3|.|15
CAISDGQVTNEKLFF
TGTGCCATCAGTGATGGACAGGTGACTAATGAAAAACTGTTTTTT
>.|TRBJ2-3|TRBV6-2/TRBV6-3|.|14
CASSYLGRTDTQYF
TGTGCCAGCAGTTATTTAGGGAGGACAGATACGCAGTATTTT
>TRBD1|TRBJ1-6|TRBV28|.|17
CASSFAGGWTYNSPLHF
TGTGCCAGCAGTTTTGCAGGGGGCTGGACCTATAATTCACCCCTCCACTTT
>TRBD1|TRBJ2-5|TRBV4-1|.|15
CASSQETGGWETQYF
TGCGCCAGCAGCCAGGAAACAGGGGGTTGGGAGACCCAGTACTTC
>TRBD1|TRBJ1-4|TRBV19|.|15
CATTDRVGRNEKLFF
TGTGCCACGACCGACAGGGTCGGAAGGAATGAAAAACTGTTTTTT
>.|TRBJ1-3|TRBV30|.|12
CAWGHSGNTIYF
TGTGCCTGGGGCCATTCTGGAAACACCATATATTTT
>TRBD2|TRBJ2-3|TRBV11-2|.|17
CASSLEGLQTSTDTQYF
TGTGCCAGCAGCTTAGAGGGACTACAAACTAGCACAGATACGCAGTATTTT
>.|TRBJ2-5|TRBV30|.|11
CAWSVEETQYF
TGTGCCTGGAGTGTCGAGGAGACCCAGTACTTC
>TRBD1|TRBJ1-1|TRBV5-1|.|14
CASSLTGGTTEAFF
TGCGCCAGCAGCCTCACAGGGGGGACCACTGAAGCTTTCTTT
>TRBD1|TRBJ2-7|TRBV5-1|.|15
CASSLESGGPYEQYF
TGCGCCAGCAGCTTGGAGTCAGGGGGACCCTACGAGCAGTACTTC
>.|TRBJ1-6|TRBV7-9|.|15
CASSLGDNLYSPLHF
TGTGCCAGCAGCTTAGGTGACAACCTTTATTCACCCCTCCACTTT
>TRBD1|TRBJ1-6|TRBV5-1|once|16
CASSLDTGTGGSPLHF
TGCGCCAGCAGCCTAGATACTGGGACAGGGGGTTCACCCCTCCACTTT
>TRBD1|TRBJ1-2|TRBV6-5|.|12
CASSPRGDGYTF
TGTGCCAGCAGTCCCAGGGGGGATGGCTACACCTTC
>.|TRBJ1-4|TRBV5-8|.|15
CASSLARVQARKLFF
TGTGCCAGCAGCTTGGCCCGGGTCCAAGCGCGAAAACTGTTTTTT
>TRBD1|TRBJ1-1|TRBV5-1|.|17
CASSLGRPGQGNTEAFF
TGCGCCAGCAGCTTGGGACGCCCGGGACAGGGGAACACTGAAGCTTTCTTT
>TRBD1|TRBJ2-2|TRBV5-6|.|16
CASSSSTGLNTGELFF
TGTGCCAGCAGCTCCTCGACAGGGTTGAACACCGGGGAGCTGTTTTTT
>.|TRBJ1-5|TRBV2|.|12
CASSYSNQPQHF
TGTGCCAGCAGCTATAGCAATCAGCCCCAGCATTTT
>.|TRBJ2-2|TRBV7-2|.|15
CASSLGGRTTGELFF
TGTGCCAGCAGCTTAGGGGGCAGGACAACCGGGGAGCTGTTTTTT
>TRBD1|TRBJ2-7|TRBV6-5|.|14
CASSLMGQGAEQYF
TGTGCCAGCAGCCTAATGGGACAGGGGGCCGAGCAGTACTTC
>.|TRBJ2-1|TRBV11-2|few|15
CASSLGDSSYNEQFF
TGTGCCAGCAGCTTGGGAGATAGCTCCTACAATGAGCAGTTCTTC
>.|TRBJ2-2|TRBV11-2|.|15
CASSPQGGNTGELFF
TGTGCCAGCAGCCCTCAGGGGGGGAACACCGGGGAGCTGTTTTTT
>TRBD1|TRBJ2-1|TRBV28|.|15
CASSVPGTGHNEQFF
TGTGCCAGCAGCGTCCCCGGGACAGGGCACAATGAGCAGTTCTTC
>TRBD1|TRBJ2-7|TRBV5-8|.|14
CASSLGTGFYEQYF
TGTGCCAGCAGCCTGGGGACAGGTTTCTACGAGCAGTACTTC
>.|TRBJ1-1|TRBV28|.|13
CASSFAMNTEAFF
TGTGCCAGCAGTTTTGCGATGAACACTGAAGCTTTCTTT
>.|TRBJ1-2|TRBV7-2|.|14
CASSWGQTNYGYTF
TGTGCCAGCAGCTGGGGGCAGACTAACTATGGCTACACCTTC
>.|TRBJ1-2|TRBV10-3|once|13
CAISEIDNYGYTF
TGTGCCATCAGTGAGATAGATAACTATGGCTACACCTTC
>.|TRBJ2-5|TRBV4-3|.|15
CASSPSLGGGETQYF
TGCGCCAGCAGCCCATCACTGGGCGGAGGGGAGACCCAGTACTTC
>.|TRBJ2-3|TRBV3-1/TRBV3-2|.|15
CASSLLSTGTDTQYF
TGTGCCAGCAGCCTACTCTCTACAGGCACAGATACGCAGTATTTT
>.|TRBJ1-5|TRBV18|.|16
CASSPSGPYSNQPQHF
TGTGCCAGCTCACCGTCAGGGCCTTATAGCAATCAGCCCCAGCATTTT
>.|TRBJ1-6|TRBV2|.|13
CATSGNTNSPLHF
TGTGCCACCTCCGGGAATACCAATTCACCCCTCCACTTT
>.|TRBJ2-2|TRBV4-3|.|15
CASSQAPDVRGKLFF
TGCGCCAGCAGCCAAGCCCCGGACGTGCGGGGTAAGCTGTTTTTT
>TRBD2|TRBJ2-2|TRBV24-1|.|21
CATSDLRSGRGGRLNTGELFF
TGTGCCACCAGTGATTTGAGGTCTGGGCGGGGGGGCCGGTTGAACACCGGGGAGCTGTTTTTT
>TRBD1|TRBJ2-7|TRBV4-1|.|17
CASSQFLPGTGIIEQYF
TGCGCCAGCAGCCAATTTTTGCCCGGGACAGGGATTATCGAGCAGTACTTC
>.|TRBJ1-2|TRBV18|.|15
CASSPIQAFDRGYTF
TGTGCCAGCTCACCCATACAGGCGTTCGATCGGGGCTACACCTTC
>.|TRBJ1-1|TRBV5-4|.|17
CASSEGGIGPMNTEAFF
TGTGCCAGCAGCGAGGGAGGGATTGGGCCTATGAACACTGAAGCTTTCTTT
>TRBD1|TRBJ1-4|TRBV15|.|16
CATSRDVDRGWEKLFF
TGTGCCACCAGCAGAGATGTCGACAGGGGATGGGAAAAACTGTTTTTT
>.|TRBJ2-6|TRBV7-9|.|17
CASSYPPGRSGANVLTF
TGTGCCAGCAGTTACCCCCCAGGCCGCTCTGGGGCCAACGTCCTGACTTTC
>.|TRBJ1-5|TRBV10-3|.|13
CAHRGESNQPQHF
TGTGCCCATCGGGGGGAGAGCAATCAGCCCCAGCATTTT
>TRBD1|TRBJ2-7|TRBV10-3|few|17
CAISRLQGTGSSYEQYF
TGTGCCATCAGCCGCTTACAGGGGACAGGGAGTTCCTACGAGCAGTACTTC
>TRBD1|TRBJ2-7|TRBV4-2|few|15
CASSQGGQGRYEQYF
TGTGCCAGCAGCCAAGGGGGACAGGGGCGCTACGAGCAGTACTTC
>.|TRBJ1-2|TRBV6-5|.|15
CASSYSIRGIYGYTF
TGTGCCAGCAGTTACTCGATCCGGGGGATTTATGGCTACACCTTC